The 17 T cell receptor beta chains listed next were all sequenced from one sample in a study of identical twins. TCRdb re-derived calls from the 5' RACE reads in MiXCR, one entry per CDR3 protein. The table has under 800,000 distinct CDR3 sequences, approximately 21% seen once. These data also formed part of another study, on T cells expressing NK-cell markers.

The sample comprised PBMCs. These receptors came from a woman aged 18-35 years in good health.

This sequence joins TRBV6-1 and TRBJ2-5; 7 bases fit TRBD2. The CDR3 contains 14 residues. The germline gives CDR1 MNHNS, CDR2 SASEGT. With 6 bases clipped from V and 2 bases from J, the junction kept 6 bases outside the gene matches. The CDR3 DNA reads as TGTGCCAGCAGATCACTAGCGCCTCAAGAGACCCAGTACTTC. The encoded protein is CASRSLAPQETQYF.

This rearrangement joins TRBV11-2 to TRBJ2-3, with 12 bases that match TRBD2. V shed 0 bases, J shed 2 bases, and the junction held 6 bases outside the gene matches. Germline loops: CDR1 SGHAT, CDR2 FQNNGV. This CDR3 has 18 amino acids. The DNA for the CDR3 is TGTGCCAGCAGCTTAGAGGGACTAGCGGGCCGATACACAGATACGCAGTATTTT. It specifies CASSLEGLAGRYTDTQYF.

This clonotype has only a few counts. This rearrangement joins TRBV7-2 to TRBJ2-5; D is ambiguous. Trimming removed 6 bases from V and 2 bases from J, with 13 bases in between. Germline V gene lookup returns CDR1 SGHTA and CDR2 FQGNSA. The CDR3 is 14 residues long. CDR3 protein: CASSRRAMQETQYF. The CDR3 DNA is TGTGCCAGCAGTCGCCGGGCAATGCAAGAGACCCAGTACTTC.

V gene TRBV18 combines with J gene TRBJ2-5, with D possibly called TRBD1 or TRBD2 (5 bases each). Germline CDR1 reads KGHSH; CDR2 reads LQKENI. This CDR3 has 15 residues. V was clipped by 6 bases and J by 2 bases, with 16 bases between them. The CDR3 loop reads CASSPYSAGQETQYF. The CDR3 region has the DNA TGTGCCAGCTCTCCCTATAGCGCAGGGCAAGAGACCCAGTACTTC.

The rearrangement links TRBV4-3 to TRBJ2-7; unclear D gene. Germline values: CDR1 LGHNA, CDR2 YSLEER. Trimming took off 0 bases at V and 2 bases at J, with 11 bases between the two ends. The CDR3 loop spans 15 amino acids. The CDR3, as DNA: TGCGCCAGCAGCCAAGACTTTGGCGGCACCTACGAGCAGTACTTC. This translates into CASSQDFGGTYEQYF.

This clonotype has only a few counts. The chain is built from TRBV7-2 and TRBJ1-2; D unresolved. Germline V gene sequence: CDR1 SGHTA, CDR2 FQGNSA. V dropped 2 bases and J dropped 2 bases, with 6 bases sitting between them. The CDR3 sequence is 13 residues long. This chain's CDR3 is CASSLYTNYGYTF. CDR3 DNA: TGTGCCAGCAGCTTATACACCAACTATGGCTACACCTTC.

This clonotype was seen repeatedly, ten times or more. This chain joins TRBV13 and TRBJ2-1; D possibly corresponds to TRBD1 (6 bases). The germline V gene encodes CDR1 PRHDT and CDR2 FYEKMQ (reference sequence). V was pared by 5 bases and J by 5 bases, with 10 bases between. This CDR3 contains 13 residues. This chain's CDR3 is CASSVGQDNEQFF. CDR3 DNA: TGTGCCAGCAGCGTGGGACAAGACAATGAGCAGTTCTTC.

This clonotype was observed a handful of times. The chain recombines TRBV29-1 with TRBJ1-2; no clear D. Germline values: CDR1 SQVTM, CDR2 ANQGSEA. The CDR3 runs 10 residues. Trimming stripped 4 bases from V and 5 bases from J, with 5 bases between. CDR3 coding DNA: TGCAGCGTTGTAGAATATGGCTACACCTTC. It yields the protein CSVVEYGYTF.

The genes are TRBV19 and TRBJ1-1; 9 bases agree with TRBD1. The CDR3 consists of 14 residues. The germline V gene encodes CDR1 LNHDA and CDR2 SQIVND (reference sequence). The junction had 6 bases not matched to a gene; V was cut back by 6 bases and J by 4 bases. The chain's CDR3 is CASRRQGVSTEAFF. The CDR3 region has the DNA TGTGCCAGTAGAAGACAGGGGGTGAGCACTGAAGCTTTCTTT.

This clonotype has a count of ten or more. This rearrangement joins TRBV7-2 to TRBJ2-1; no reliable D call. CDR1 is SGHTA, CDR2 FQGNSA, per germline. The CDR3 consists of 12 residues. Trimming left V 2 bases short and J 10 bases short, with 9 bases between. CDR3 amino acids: CASSLLDGEQFF. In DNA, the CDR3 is TGTGCCAGCAGCTTACTAGACGGGGAGCAGTTCTTC.

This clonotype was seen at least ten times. The DNA of the CDR3 is TGTGCCAGCAGTCCGCAAGGGGCTGGCACTGAAGCTTTCTTT. It yields the protein CASSPQGAGTEAFF. J is TRBJ1-1 and V is TRBV12-3 or TRBV12-4, with D perhaps TRBD1 (5 bases). The CDR3 consists of 14 residues. V lost 5 bases to trimming and J lost 4 bases, with 14 bases between them.

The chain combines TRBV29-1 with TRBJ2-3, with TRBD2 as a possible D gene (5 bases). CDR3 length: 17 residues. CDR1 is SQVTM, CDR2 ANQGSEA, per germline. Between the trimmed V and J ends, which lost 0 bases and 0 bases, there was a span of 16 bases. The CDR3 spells CSVEDRWSGPSTDTQYF. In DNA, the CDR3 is TGCAGCGTTGAAGATCGGTGGAGCGGACCTAGCACAGATACGCAGTATTTT.

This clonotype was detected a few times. The CDR3 sequence: CATSDGTGTRYSNEQFF. Here the CDR3 DNA reads TGTGCCACCAGTGACGGCACCGGGACTAGATACTCCAATGAGCAGTTCTTC. V usage is TRBV24-1 and J usage is TRBJ2-1, with 8 bases aligning to TRBD2. The V gene's germline CDR1 is KGHDR and CDR2 SFDVKD. The trim removed 4 bases at V and 6 bases at J, leaving 13 bases unmatched. The CDR3 sequence is 17 residues long.

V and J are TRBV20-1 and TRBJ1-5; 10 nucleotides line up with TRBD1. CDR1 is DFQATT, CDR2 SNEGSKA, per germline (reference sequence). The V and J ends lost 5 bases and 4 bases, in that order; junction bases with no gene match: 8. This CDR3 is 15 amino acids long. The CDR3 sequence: CSAQQTGGGNQPQHF. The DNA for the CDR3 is TGCAGTGCTCAGCAGACAGGGGGCGGGAATCAGCCCCAGCATTTT.

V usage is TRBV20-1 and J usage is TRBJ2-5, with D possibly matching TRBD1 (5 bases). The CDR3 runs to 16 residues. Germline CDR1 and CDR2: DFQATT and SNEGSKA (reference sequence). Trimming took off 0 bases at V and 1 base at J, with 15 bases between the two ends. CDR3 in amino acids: CSARDYLSRAQETQYF. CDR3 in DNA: TGCAGTGCTAGAGATTATTTGAGCAGGGCCCAAGAGACCCAGTACTTC.

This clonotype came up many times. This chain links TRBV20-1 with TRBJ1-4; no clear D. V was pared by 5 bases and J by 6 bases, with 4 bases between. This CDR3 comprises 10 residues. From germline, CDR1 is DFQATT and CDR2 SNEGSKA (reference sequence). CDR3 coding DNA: TGCAGTGCTGGACATGAAAAACTGTTTTTT. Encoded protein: CSAGHEKLFF.

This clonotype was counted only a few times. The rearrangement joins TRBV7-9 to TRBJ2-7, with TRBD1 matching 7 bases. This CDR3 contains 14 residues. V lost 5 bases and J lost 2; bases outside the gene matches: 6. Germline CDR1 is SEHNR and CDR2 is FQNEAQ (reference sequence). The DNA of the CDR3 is TGTGCCAGCAGCCTCCCACAGGGGACCTACGAGCAGTACTTC. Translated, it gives CASSLPQGTYEQYF. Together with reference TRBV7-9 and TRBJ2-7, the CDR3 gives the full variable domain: DTGVSQNPRHKITKRGQNVTFRCDPISEHNRLYWYRQTLGQGPEFLTYFQNEAQLEKSRLLSDRFSAERPKGSFSTLEIQRTEQGDSAMYLCASSLPQGTYEQYFGPGTRLTVT.